This is a list of T cell receptor beta chains from one sample in a study of T cells in localized non-small cell lung cancer. Sequencing used immunoSEQ multiplex PCR; TCRdb keeps in-frame clones, though not all of them. The profile shows fewer than 8,000 clones, under 95% of them singletons. Sequences were derived from peripheral blood, sampled before any cancer treatment. The receptor source for this set is a woman aged 35 to 70 with stage I lung adenocarcinoma. Each CDR3 is given without its conserved first and last residue. The order of the fields is V gene, J gene, CDR3 protein.

V: TRBV29-1
J: TRBJ2-1
CDR3: SVRSGQGTYNEQF

V: TRBV18
J: TRBJ2-2
CDR3: ASSSLRENTGELF

V: TRBV11-2
J: TRBJ2-2
CDR3: ASSLAGFSTGELF

V: TRBV9
J: TRBJ2-7
CDR3: ASSATARGTGYEQY

V: TRBV2
J: TRBJ1-5
CDR3: ASSPDNNQPQH

V: TRBV9
J: TRBJ2-2
CDR3: ASSVALLAGDVGSNTGELF

V: TRBV19
J: TRBJ2-5
CDR3: ASSSGPLVQETQY

V: TRBV6-5
J: TRBJ1-1
CDR3: ASSYSWGTEAF

V: TRBV18
J: TRBJ2-2
CDR3: ASSSPQGAVTGELF

V: TRBV11-2
J: TRBJ2-1
CDR3: ASSLDRRTDNEQF

V: TRBV7-9
J: TRBJ2-1
CDR3: ASSLAGGRSNEQF

V: TRBV10-3
J: TRBJ1-2
CDR3: AIRGQGSDYGYT

V: TRBV19
J: TRBJ2-7
CDR3: ASSIYPGLAGDRTY

V: TRBV6-1
J: TRBJ2-7
CDR3: ASSEGTGVFYEQY

V: TRBV5-1
J: TRBJ2-2
CDR3: ASRARTGNTGELF

V: TRBV6-5
J: TRBJ1-2
CDR3: ASSNTRLRPST

V: TRBV25-1
J: TRBJ2-7
CDR3: ASSDSGTGPYEQY

V: TRBV6-1
J: TRBJ2-1
CDR3: ASSESNEQF

V: TRBV27
J: TRBJ1-2
CDR3: ASSFWDQRRNYGYT

V: TRBV5-1
J: TRBJ2-2
CDR3: ASSLGTGRTGELF